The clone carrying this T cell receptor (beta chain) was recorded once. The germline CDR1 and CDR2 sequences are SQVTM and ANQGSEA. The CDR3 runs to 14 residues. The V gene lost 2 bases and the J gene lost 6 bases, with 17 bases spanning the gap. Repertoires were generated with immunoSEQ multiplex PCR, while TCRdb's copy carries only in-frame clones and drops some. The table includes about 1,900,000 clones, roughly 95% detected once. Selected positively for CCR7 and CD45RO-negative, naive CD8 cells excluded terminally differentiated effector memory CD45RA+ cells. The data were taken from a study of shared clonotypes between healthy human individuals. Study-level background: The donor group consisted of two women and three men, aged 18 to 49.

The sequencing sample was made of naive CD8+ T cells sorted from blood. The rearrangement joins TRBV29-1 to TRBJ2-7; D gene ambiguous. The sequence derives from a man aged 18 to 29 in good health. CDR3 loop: CSVESGVIGSEQYF. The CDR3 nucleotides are TGCAGCGTTGAATCTGGGGTGATCGGCTCCGAGCAGTACTTC.